Included here is one T cell receptor (beta chain) sequence, with context. The sample is drawn from a study of blood T cell repertoires in COVID-19. Assay: immunoSEQ multiplex PCR; the TCRdb copy retains only in-frame clones and omits some. The table includes over 65,000 clones, around 82% detected once. The ends lost 6 bases at V and 8 bases at J; junction bases unmatched: 9. The CDR3 has 15 amino acids. Germline V gives CDR1 SGHDT, CDR2 YYEEEE. The rearrangement links TRBV5-6 to TRBJ2-2, with 11 bases that match TRBD2. The sequencing input was peripheral blood. The source is a man of 80 years or more with active COVID-19. The CDR3 loop reads CASIGASGRSGELFF. CDR3 bases: TGTGCCAGCATCGGGGCTAGCGGGAGGTCTGGGGAGCTGTTTTTT.